The following is a TCR beta chain sequence with its context. Antigen: not known. Trimming took 4 bases from V and 7 from J, leaving 16 bases between them. The germline V gene has CDR1 MDHEN and CDR2 SYDVKM. The CDR3 has 15 residues. Data came from immunoSEQ multiplex PCR; TCRdb stores just in-frame clones and leaves some out. The data contain tens of thousands of clones, roughly 90% of them seen just once; the ten biggest clones take up around 1.4%. This entry is derived from a study of T cell responses to AZD1222 COVID-19 vaccine. Study results and caveats: The repertoires were collected only after the peak T cell response. The donor cohort was predominantly white British with a female majority, and clonal diversity may have been underestimated.

The clonotype was recovered from an adult who received the AZD1222 COVID-19 vaccine. The sample in question was peripheral blood, obtained 28 days after the second AZD1222 dose. V gene TRBV28 combines with J gene TRBJ1-4; the D gene is possibly TRBD1 (5 bases). The DNA of the CDR3 is TGTGCCAGCAGTTCAACAGGATCCGGATTTGAAAAACTGTTTTTT. Protein product: CASSSTGSGFEKLFF.